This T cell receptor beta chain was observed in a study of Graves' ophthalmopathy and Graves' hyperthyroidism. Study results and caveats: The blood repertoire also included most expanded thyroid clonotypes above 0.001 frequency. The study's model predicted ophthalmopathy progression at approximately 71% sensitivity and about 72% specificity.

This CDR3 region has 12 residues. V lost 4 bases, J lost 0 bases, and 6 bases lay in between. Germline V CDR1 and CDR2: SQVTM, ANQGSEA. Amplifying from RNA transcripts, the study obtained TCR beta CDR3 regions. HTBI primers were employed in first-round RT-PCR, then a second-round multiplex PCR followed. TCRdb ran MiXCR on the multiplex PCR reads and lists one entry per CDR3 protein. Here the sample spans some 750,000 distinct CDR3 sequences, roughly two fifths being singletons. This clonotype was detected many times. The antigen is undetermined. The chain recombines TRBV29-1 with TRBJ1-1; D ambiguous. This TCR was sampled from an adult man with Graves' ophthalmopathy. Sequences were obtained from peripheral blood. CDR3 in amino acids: CSVADLNTEAFF. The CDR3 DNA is TGCAGCGTTGCAGATCTGAACACTGAAGCTTTCTTT.